These 10 T cell receptor beta chains were all obtained from the same sample, sequenced in a study of blood T cell repertoires in COVID-19. The method was immunoSEQ multiplex PCR; TCRdb's version includes in-frame clones alone and lacks a portion of them. The table lists 100,000 or so clones, approximately 91% of them singletons, with around 6% in the top ten. Sequencing used peripheral blood. The receptor set was obtained from a woman aged 55-70 years with acute or convalescent COVID-19.

The chain recombines TRBV12-3 or TRBV12-4 with TRBJ2-5, with D perhaps TRBD2 (6 bases). This CDR3 is 12 amino acids long. The germline V and J ends were trimmed by 5 bases and 5 bases, with 9 bases remaining between them. The CDR3 protein is CASSGGWETQYF. As DNA, the CDR3 is TGTGCCAGCAGTGGGGGGTGGGAGACCCAGTACTTC.

This chain connects TRBV19 to TRBJ2-7, with D tentatively TRBD1 (5 bases). The germline V gene encodes CDR1 LNHDA and CDR2 SQIVND (reference sequence). Trimming took 5 bases from V and 2 from J, leaving 10 bases between them. The CDR3 extends over 13 amino acids. CDR3 sequence reads: CASSSGATYEQYF. In nucleotides, the CDR3 is TGTGCCAGTAGTTCTGGGGCTACCTACGAGCAGTACTTC.

V gene TRBV10-3 combines with J gene TRBJ1-2, with 11 bases lining up with TRBD1. This CDR3 comprises 16 residues. V lost 4 bases, J lost 8 bases, and 12 bases stayed unmatched. The germline CDR1 and CDR2 sequences are ENHRY and SYGVKD. CDR3 coding DNA: TGTGCCATCAGTGTAAGGACAGGGGGCGTTTCAGAGGGCTACACCTTC. Its protein is CAISVRTGGVSEGYTF.

The rearrangement links TRBV18 to TRBJ1-5, with no clear D. CDR1 KGHSH and CDR2 LQKENI come from the germline V gene. Trimming took off 6 bases at V and 7 bases at J, with 19 bases between the two ends. This CDR3 is 15 amino acids long. The CDR3 here is CASSTTAGTGQPQHF. CDR3 sequence (DNA): TGTGCCAGCTCTACCACGGCAGGAACGGGACAGCCCCAGCATTTT.

The chain has TRBV12-3 or TRBV12-4 and TRBJ1-1; D is unresolved. Deletions cut 3 bases from V and 7 bases from J, with 12 bases between. This CDR3 contains 13 residues. The CDR3 sequence is CASSFFRGIEAFF. The CDR3 DNA is TGTGCCAGCAGTTTCTTTCGGGGAATTGAAGCTTTCTTT.

CDR3 amino acids: CASSALGQGTGELFF. Here the CDR3 DNA reads TGTGCCAGTAGTGCCCTGGGACAGGGGACCGGGGAGCTGTTTTTT. The J gene is TRBJ2-2, the V gene TRBV19, with TRBD1 identical over 10 bases. V shed 5 bases, J shed 5 bases, and the junction held 5 bases outside the gene matches. Per the germline V gene, CDR1 is LNHDA and CDR2 is SQIVND (reference sequence). The CDR3 extends over 15 amino acids.

The chain recombines TRBV11-2 with TRBJ1-4; 7 bases agree with TRBD1. V was pared by 4 bases and J by 5 bases, with 7 bases of the junction left unmatched. The CDR3 loop spans 15 amino acids. The V gene's germline CDR1 is SGHAT and CDR2 FQNNGV. The DNA of the CDR3 is TGTGCCAGCAGCTCGAGGGGCAGGGGGAATGAAAAACTGTTTTTT. Translated: CASSSRGRGNEKLFF.

The V gene is TRBV5-1, the J gene TRBJ2-2; no definite D call. The CDR3 has 15 residues. The V gene's germline CDR1 is SGHRS and CDR2 YFSETQ. The V end lost 0 bases, the J end lost 4 bases, and 10 bases lay between the germline ends. CDR3 region: CASSLAQSGTGELFF. The CDR3 nucleotides are TGCGCCAGCAGCTTGGCTCAGTCGGGCACCGGGGAGCTGTTTTTT.

This chain links TRBV30 with TRBJ2-7; no firm D call. The CDR3 is 15 residues long. V lost 0 bases and J 3 bases, leaving 15 bases between the germline ends. Germline V gene lookup returns CDR1 GTSNPN and CDR2 SVGIG (reference sequence). In DNA form, the CDR3 reads TGTGCCTGGAGTGTAGCTGGAGCGTCCGTCTACGAGCAGTACTTC. Translating it yields CAWSVAGASVYEQYF. Full variable domain (rest looked up from reference TRBV30 and TRBJ2-7): SQTIHQWPATLVQPVGSPLSLECTVEGTSNPNLYWYRQAAGRGLQLLFYSVGIGQISSEVPQNLSASRPQDRQFILSSKKLLLSDSGFYLCAWSVAGASVYEQYFGPGTRLTVT.

In the case of this clone: At one end, the junction sequence differs from germline, possibly due to a read error. Here the CDR3 reads CATSYWGGAQFF. CDR3 in DNA: TGTGCCACCAGTTACTGGGGCGGGGCTCAGTTCTTC. The chain recombines TRBV6-2 or TRBV6-3 with TRBJ2-1; possibly TRBD2 for D (6 bases). The germline CDR1 and CDR2 sequences are MNHEY and SVGEGT. The CDR3 runs to 12 residues.